The next 4 T cell receptor beta chains were all read from a single sample in a study of shared T cell receptors in the human thymus. Some clones are missing from TCRdb's copy, which holds only in-frame ones; the method was immunoSEQ multiplex PCR. The sample records about 380,000 clones, 85% to 95% being singletons. Sequenced sample: thymocytes. Receptor source: a human donor.

V and J are TRBV7-2 and TRBJ2-2; D gene uncertain. This CDR3 is 12 amino acids long. V shed 3 bases and J shed 7 bases, with 6 bases lying between them. CDR1 and CDR2 (germline): SGHTA, FQGNSA. The CDR3 coding sequence is TGTGCCAGCAGCTTGAGGTACGGGGAGCTGTTTTTT. This gives the protein CASSLRYGELFF.

The gene calls are TRBV4-3 and TRBJ2-3; 9 bases align to TRBD2. J was trimmed by 4 bases and V by 4 bases; bases with no gene match: 9. Per germline, CDR1 LGHNA and CDR2 YSLEER. This CDR3 has 16 amino acids. The CDR3 bases are TGCGCCAGCAGCCCCCTAGCTAGCGGGACATCAGATACGCAGTATTTT. Translation: CASSPLASGTSDTQYF.

The J gene is TRBJ1-1, the V gene TRBV14; D perhaps matches TRBD1 (6 bases). The germline CDR1 and CDR2 sequences are SGHDN and FVKESK. This CDR3 has 16 amino acids. The V end was cut by 6 bases, the J end by 0 bases, with 17 bases between. CDR3 region: CASRLTDRFMNTEAFF. In nucleotides, the CDR3 is TGTGCCAGCAGACTGACGGACAGATTCATGAACACTGAAGCTTTCTTT.

This clone is a singleton in its sample. This CDR3 is also generated by other DNA sequences in the sample. The rearrangement joins TRBV27 to TRBJ2-1; D not certain. The CDR3 has 11 residues. Between the trimmed V and J ends, which lost 3 bases and 3 bases, there was a span of 0 bases. Germline values: CDR1 MNHEY, CDR2 SMNVEV (reference sequence). This CDR3 reads CASSFYNEQFF. The DNA of the CDR3 is TGTGCCAGCAGTTTCTACAATGAGCAGTTCTTC.